The clone carrying this T cell receptor beta chain was seen at least ten times. Its specificity is unknown. The CDR3 extends over 14 amino acids. The V gene lost 2 bases and the J gene lost 1 base, with 6 bases spanning the gap. Looked up from germline, CDR1 is MNHEY and CDR2 is SMNVEV (reference sequence). As it was prepared, the TCRbeta library received unique molecular identifiers. TCRdb used MiXCR to reprocess the PCR reads, holding one entry per CDR3 protein. The data show approximately 1,000,000 distinct CDR3 sequences, under 30% seen once. This sample is drawn from a study of T-cell reconstitution after alpha-beta-depleted transplantation in children. The study, taken as a whole, reports: About two months after transplant, alpha-beta T cells reportedly came from several hundred expanded graft clones.

The sequence was collected from a boy younger than two who had a stem cell transplant for SCID, so the T cells may come from the graft donor. Specimen: PBMCs, mostly from graft donor cells, collected 360 days after TCRalphabeta/CD19-depleted stem cell transplant. This rearrangement joins TRBV27 to TRBJ2-1; D is ambiguous. The CDR3 DNA reads TGTGCCAGCAGTTTAACAGTTTCCTACAATGAGCAGTTCTTC. Encoded protein: CASSLTVSYNEQFF.